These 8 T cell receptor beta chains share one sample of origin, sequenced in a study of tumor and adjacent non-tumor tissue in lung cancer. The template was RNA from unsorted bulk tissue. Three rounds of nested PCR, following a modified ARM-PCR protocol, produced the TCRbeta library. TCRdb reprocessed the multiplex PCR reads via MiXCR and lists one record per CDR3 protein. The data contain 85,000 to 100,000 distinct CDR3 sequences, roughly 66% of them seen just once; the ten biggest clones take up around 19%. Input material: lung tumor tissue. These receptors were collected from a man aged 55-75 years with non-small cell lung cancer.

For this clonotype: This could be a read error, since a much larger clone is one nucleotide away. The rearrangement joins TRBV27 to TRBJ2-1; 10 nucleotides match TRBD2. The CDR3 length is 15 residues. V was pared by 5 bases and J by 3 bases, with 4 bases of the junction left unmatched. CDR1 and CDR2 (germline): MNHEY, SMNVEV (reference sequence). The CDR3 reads CASSPGLAYYNEQFF. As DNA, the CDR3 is TGTGCCAGCAGTCCGGGACTAGCGTACTACAATGAGCAGTTCTTC.

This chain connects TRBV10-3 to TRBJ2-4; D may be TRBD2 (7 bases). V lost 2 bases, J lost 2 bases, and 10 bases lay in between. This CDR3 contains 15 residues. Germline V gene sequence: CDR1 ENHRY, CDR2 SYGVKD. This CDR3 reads CAISEGGATKNIQYF. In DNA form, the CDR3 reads TGTGCCATCAGTGAGGGGGGGGCAACCAAAAACATTCAGTACTTC.

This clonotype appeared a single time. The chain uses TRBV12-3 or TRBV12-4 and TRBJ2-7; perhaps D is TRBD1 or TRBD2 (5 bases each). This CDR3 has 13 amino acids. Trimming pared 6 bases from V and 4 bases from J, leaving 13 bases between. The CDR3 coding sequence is TGTGCCAGCAGACGGGACGGACCTTACGAGCAGTACTTC. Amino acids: CASRRDGPYEQYF.

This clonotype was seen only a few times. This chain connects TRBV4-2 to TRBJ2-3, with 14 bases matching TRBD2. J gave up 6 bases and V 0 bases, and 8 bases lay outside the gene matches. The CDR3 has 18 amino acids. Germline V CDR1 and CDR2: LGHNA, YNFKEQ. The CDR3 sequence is CASSQEGTSGSGADTQYF. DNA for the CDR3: TGTGCCAGCAGCCAAGAAGGGACTAGCGGGAGTGGGGCCGATACGCAGTATTTT.

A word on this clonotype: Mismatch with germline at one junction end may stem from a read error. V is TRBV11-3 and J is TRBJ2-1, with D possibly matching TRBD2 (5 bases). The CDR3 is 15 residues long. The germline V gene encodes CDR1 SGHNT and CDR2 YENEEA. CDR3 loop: CGSSPLVSSYNEQFF. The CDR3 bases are TGTGGCAGCAGCCCACTAGTGTCCTCCTACAATGAGCAGTTCTTC.

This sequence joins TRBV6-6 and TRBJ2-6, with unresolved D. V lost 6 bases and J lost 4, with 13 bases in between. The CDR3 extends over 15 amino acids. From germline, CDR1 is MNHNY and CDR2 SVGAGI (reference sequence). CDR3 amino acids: CASSLPHSGANVLTF. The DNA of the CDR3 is TGTGCCAGCAGCCTCCCTCATTCCGGGGCCAACGTCCTGACTTTC.

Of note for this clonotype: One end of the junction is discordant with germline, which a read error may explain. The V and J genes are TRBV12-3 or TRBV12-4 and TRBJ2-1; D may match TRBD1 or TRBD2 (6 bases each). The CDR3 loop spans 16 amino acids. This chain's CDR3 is CASRAGRGGSYNEQFF. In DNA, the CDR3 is TGTGCCAGCAGAGCCGGGAGAGGGGGGAGCTACAACGAGCAGTTCTTC.

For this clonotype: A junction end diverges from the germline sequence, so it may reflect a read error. The CDR3 reads CAGSYSKTSGSNEQFF. CDR3 sequence (DNA): TGTGCCGGCAGTTACTCGAAGACTAGCGGGAGTAATGAGCAGTTCTTC. The V and J genes are TRBV6-6 and TRBJ2-1; 12 bases are shared with TRBD2. Germline loops: CDR1 MNHNY, CDR2 SVGAGI (reference sequence). CDR3 length: 16 amino acids.